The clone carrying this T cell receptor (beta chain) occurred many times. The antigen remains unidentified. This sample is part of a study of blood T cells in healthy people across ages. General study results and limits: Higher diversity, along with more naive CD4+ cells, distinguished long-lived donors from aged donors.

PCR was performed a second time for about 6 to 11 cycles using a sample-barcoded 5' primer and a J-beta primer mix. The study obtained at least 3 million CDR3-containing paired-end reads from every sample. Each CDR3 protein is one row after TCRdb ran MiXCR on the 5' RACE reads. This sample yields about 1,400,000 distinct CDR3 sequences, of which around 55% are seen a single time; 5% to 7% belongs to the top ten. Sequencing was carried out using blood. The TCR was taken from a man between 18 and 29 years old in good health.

The CDR3 region is CASIPMDRGALGGQYF. The CDR3 nucleotides are TGTGCCAGCATCCCTATGGACCGGGGGGCCTTAGGGGGGCAGTACTTC. This rearrangement joins TRBV27 to TRBJ2-7, with D maybe TRBD2 (7 bases). Germline V CDR1 and CDR2: MNHEY, SMNVEV (reference sequence). V was clipped by 7 bases and J by 9 bases, with 28 bases between them. This CDR3 is 16 amino acids long.